This T cell receptor beta chain originates from a study of T cell clonality in common variable immunodeficiency. The study, taken as a whole, reports: Reportedly, TCR beta sequences from common variable immunodeficiency showed fewer deletions and N-nucleotide insertions.

Trimming removed 5 bases at V and 1 base at J, with 8 bases between. CDR3 size: 12 residues. Germline V lookup: CDR1 SQVTM, CDR2 ANQGSEA. This clone was counted at least ten times. The target antigen is unknown. The read finishes 3 residues shy of the CDR3 end, and the germline J gene is used to complete it. TCRdb keeps only in-frame clones here, not all; method: immunoSEQ multiplex PCR. Altogether roughly 25,000 clones were found in the sample, and no singletons occur. CVID subjects were some 15 female and just under 30 male, aged roughly 8 to 64. The chain links TRBV29-1 to TRBJ1-1; D unclear. Sequencing input: peripheral blood mononuclear cells. The receptor's source is a human donor with common variable immunodeficiency. The CDR3 here is CSVTPGNTEAFF. The sequenced CDR3 bases are TGCAGCGTTACCCCCGGGAACACTGAA.